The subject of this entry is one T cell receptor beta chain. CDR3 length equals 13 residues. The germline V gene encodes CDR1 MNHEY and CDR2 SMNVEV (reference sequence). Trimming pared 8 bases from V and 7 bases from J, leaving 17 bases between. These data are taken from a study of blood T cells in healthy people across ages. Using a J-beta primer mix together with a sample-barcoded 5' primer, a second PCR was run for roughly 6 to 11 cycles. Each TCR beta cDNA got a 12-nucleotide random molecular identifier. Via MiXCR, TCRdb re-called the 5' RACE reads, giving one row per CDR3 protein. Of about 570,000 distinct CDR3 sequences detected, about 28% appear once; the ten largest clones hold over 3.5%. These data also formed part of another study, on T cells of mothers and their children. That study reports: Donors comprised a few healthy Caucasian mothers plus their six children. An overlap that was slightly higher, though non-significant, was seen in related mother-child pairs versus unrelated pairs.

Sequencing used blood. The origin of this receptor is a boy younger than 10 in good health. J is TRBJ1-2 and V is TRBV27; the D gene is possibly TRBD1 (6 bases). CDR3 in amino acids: CASSLGHGGGYTF. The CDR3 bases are TGTGCCAGCTCCCTGGGACACGGGGGTGGCTACACCTTC.